This T cell receptor beta chain was sequenced during a study of technical replicates of blood from a handful of donors. The repertoire was sequenced with immunoSEQ multiplex PCR; TCRdb's copy has only in-frame clones and lacks some. The sample includes some 57,000 clones, roughly 91% of them seen just once. Looked up from germline, CDR1 is WNHNN and CDR2 is SYGVQD (reference sequence). The length of the CDR3 is 17 residues. V was cut by 7 bases and J by 3 bases, with 22 bases left in between. The V and J genes are TRBV10-1 and TRBJ1-5; D may be TRBD1 (5 bases). The sequencing input was PBMCs. The receptor's source is a human donor in good health. Some clones in this sample may be carry-over from other donors' samples. The CDR3 nucleotides read TGCGCCAGCATCCTCGGGGGATCCCTTTCCTCCAATCAGCCCCAGCATTTT. It is translated as CASILGGSLSSNQPQHF.